The source of this T cell receptor (beta chain) is a study of blood T cell repertoires in COVID-19. TCRdb keeps only in-frame clones here, not all; method: immunoSEQ multiplex PCR. The sample has around 150,000 clones, roughly 85% seen once. The sequence derives from a human donor with acute or convalescent COVID-19. The donor label of this sample is uncertain. The sample comprised peripheral blood.

Here the CDR3 reads CASSATGRETQYF. In DNA, the CDR3 is TGTGCCAGCAGCGCGACAGGGAGGGAGACCCAGTACTTC. The chain employs TRBV9 and TRBJ2-5; a possible D gene is TRBD1 (7 bases). The CDR3 sequence is 13 residues long. Germline V gene lookup returns CDR1 SGDLS and CDR2 YYNGEE. V was shortened by 3 bases and J by 5 bases, with 11 bases between the two germline ends.